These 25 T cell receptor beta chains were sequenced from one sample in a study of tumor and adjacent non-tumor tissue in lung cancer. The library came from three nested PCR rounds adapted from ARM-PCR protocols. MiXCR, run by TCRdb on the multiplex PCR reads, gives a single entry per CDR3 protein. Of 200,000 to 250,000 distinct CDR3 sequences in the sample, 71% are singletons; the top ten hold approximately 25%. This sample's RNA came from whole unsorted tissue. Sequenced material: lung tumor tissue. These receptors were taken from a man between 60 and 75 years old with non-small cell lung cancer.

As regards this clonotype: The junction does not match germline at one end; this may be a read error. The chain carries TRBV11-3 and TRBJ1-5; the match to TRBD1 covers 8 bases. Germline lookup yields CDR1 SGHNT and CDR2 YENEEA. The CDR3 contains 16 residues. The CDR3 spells CASSLDRGQGNLPQHF. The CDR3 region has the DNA TGTGCCAGTAGCTTAGACCGCGGACAGGGCAATCTGCCCCAACATTTT.

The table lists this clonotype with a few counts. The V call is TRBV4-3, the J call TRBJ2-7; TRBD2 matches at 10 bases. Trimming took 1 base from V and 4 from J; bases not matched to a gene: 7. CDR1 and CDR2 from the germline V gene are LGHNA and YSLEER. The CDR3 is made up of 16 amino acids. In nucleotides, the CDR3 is TGCGCCAGCAGCCAAGGGGCTAGCGGGGGCGATTACGAGCAGTACTTC. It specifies CASSQGASGGDYEQYF.

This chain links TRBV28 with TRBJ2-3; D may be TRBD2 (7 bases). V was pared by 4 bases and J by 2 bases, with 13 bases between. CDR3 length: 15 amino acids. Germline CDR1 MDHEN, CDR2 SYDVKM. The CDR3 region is CASSYGGLLTDTQYF. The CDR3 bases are TGTGCCAGCAGTTACGGGGGGCTCCTCACAGATACGCAGTATTTT. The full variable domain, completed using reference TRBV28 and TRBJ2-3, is DVKVTQSSRYLVKRTGEKVFLECVQDMDHENMFWYRQDPGLGLRLIYFSYDVKMKEKGDIPEGYSVSREKKERFSLILESASTNQTSMYLCASSYGGLLTDTQYFGPGTRLTVL.

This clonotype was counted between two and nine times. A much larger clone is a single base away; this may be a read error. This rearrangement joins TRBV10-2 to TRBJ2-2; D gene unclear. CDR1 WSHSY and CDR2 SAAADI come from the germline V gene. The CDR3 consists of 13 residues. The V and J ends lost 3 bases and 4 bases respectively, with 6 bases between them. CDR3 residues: CASSDRGTGELFF. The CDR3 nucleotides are TGCGCCAGCAGTGACAGAGGCACCGGGGAGCTGTTTTTT.

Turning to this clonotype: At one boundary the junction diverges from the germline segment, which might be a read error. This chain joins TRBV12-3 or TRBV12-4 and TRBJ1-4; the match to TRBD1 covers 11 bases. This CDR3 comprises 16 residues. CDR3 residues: CASSRDRGSVNEELFF. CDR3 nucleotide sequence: TGTGCCAGCAGTCGGGACAGGGGGTCGGTTAATGAAGAACTGTTTTTT.

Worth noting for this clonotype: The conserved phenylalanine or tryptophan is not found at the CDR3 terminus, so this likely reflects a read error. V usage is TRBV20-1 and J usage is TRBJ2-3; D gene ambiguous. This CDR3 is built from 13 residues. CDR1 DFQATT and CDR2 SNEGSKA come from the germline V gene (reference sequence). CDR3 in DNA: TGCAGTGCTAGTCGGCTAGACACAGATATGCAGTATCTT. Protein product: CSASRLDTDMQYL.

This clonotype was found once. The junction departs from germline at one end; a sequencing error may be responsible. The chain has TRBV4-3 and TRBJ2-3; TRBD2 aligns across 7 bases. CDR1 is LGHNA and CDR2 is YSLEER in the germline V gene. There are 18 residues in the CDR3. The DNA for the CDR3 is TGTGCCAGCAGCCAAGTGGGGGAAAGCGGGGTTAGCACAGAAACGCAGTATTTT. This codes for CASSQVGESGVSTETQYF.

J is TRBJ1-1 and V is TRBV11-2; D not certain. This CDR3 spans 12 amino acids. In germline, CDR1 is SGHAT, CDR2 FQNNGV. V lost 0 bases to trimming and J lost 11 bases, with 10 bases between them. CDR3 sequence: CASSLERDKAFF. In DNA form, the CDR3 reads TGTGCCAGCAGCTTAGAACGAGACAAGGCTTTCTTT.

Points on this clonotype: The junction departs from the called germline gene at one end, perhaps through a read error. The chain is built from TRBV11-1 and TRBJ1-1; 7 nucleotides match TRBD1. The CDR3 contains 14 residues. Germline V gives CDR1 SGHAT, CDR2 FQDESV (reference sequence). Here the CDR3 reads CTSRLRGPHTEAFF. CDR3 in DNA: TGTACCAGCAGGCTGAGGGGGCCTCACACTGAGGCTTTCTTT.

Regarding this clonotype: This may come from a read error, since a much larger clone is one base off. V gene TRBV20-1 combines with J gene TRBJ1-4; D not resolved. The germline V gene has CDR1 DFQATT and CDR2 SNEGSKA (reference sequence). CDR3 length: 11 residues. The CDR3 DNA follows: TGCAGTGCTAGATTCCGGGAAAAACAGTTTTTT. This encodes CSARFREKQFF.

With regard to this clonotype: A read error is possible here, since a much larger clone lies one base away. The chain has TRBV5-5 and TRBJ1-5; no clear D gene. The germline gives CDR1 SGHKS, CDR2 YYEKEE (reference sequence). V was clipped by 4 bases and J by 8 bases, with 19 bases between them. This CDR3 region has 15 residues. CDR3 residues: CASSGGRESREPQHF. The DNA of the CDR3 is TGTGCCAGCAGCGGCGGGAGGGAATCACGTGAGCCCCAGCATTTT.

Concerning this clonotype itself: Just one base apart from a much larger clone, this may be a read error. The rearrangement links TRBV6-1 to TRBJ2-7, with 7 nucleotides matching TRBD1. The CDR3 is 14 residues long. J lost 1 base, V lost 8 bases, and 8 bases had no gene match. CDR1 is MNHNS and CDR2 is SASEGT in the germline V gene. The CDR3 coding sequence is TGTGCCAGCGATCCCGTGACAGGGTCCTACGAGCAGTACTTC. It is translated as CASDPVTGSYEQYF.

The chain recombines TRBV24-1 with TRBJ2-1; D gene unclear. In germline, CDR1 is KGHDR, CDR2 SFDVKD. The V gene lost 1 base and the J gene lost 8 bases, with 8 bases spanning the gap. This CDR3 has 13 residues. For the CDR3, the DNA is TGTGCCACCAGTGATTTCGCAAGGGATGAGCAGTTCTTC. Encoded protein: CATSDFARDEQFF.

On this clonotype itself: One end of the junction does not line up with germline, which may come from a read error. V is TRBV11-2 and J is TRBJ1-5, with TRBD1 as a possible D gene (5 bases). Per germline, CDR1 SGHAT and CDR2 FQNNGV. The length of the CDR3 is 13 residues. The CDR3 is CASSHALGQPKHF. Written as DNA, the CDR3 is TGTGCCAGCAGCCATGCTCTGGGGCAGCCCAAGCATTTT.

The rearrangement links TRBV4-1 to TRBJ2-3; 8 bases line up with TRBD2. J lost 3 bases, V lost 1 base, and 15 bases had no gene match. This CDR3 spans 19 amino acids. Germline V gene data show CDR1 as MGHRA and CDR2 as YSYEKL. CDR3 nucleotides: TGCGCCAGCAGCCAAGGGACTAACGGGGGGGCCGGTGGGACAGATACGCAGTATTTT. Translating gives CASSQGTNGGAGGTDTQYF.

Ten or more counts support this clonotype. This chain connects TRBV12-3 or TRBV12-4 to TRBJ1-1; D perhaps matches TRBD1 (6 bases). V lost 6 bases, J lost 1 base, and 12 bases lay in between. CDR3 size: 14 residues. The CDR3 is CASRVDRQNTEAFF. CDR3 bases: TGTGCCAGCAGGGTGGACAGACAGAACACTGAAGCTTTCTTT.

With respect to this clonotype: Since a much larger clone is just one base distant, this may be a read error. The CDR3 here is CASSSPDSRGEKLFF. The CDR3 coding sequence is TGTGCCAGCAGCTCCCCGGACAGTCGGGGAGAAAAACTGTTTTTT. V and J are TRBV7-9 and TRBJ1-4, with D perhaps matching TRBD1 (6 bases). The germline CDR1 and CDR2 sequences are SEHNR and FQNEAQ (reference sequence). This CDR3 has 15 residues. V was pared by 4 bases and J by 8 bases, with 17 bases between.

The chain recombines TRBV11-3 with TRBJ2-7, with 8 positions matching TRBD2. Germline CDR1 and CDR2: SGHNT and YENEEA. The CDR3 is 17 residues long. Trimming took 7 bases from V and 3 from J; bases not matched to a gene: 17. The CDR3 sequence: CASNLDTAGGRLYEQYF. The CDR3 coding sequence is TGTGCCAGCAATTTAGATACCGCGGGGGGCCGTCTCTACGAGCAGTACTTC.

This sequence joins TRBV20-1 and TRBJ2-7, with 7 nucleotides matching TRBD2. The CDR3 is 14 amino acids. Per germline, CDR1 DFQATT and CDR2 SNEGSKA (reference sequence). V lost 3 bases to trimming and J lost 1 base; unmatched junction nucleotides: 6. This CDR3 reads CSARVGGLSYEQYF. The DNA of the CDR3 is TGCAGTGCTAGGGTGGGGGGACTATCCTACGAGCAGTACTTC.

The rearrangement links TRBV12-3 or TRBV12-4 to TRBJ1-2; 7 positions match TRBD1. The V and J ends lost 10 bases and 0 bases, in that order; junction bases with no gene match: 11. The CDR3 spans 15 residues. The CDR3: CAITLQGTSNYGYTF. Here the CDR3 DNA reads TGTGCCATCACCTTACAGGGGACGTCTAACTATGGCTACACCTTC.

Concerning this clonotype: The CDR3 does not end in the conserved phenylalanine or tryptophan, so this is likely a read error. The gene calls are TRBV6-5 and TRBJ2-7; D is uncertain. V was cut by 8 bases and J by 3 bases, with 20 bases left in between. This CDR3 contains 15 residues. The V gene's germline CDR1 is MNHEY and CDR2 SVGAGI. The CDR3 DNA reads TGTGCCAGCGGCATTGGGGAAGTCACTCGCTACGAGCAGTACCTC. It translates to CASGIGEVTRYEQYL.

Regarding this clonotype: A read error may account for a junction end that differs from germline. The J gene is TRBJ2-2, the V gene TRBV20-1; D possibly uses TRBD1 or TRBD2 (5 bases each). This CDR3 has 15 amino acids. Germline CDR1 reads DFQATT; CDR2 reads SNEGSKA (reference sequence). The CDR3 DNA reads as TGCAGTGCGCCCCGGCGGGTGGGTAGCACCGGGGACCTGTTTTTT. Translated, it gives CSAPRRVGSTGDLFF.

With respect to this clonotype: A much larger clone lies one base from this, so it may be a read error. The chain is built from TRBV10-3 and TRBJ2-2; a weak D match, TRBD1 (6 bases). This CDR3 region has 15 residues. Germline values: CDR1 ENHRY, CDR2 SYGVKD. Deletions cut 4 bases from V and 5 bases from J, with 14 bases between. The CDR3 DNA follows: TGTGCCATCAGTGTGTCGACAGGATATACCGGGGAGCTGTTTTTT. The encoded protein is CAISVSTGYTGELFF.

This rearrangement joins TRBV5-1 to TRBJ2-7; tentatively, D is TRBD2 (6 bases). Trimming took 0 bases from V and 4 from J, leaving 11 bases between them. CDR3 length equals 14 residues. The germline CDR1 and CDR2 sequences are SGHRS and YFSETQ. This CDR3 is CASSLGLGRYEQYF. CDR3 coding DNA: TGCGCCAGCAGCTTGGGACTAGGGAGATACGAGCAGTACTTC.

The CDR3 protein is CASIGTGDYSYEQYF. The DNA of the CDR3 is TGTGCCAGCATTGGGACAGGGGACTACTCCTACGAGCAGTACTTC. The chain is built from TRBV28 and TRBJ2-7, with 10 bases that match TRBD1. Losses at the gene ends were 7 bases for V and 0 bases for J; bases not matched to a gene: 6. The CDR3 sequence is 15 residues long. Germline assignment: CDR1 MDHEN and CDR2 SYDVKM.